A few counts support the clone carrying this T cell receptor (beta chain). Its target is unknown. This entry is derived from a study of CD8 T cells in ankylosing spondylitis. General study results and limits: Apparently characteristic of ankylosing spondylitis blood was a TCR beta motif (about 8 highly homologous variants).

V shed 5 bases, J shed 0 bases, and the junction held 4 bases outside the gene matches. The germline V gene has CDR1 SGHAT and CDR2 FQNNGV. This CDR3 has 15 amino acids. A single record per CDR3 protein comes from TCRdb applying MiXCR to the 5' RACE reads. The sample lists about 160,000 distinct CDR3 sequences, under 45% occurring once. This sequence was found in a male donor with ankylosing spondylitis. The material sequenced was synovial fluid, either unsorted or a sorted T cell fraction (not recorded which). J is TRBJ2-3 and V is TRBV11-2; 8 nucleotides agree with TRBD1. CDR3 DNA sequence: TGTGCCAGCAGCGACGGGACAGGTAGCACAGATACGCAGTATTTT. Translation gives CASSDGTGSTDTQYF.